The 31 T cell receptor beta chains reported below all come from one sample, sequenced in a study of T cell responses to AZD1222 COVID-19 vaccine (dated by TCRdb to the early 2020s). The library was produced with the immunoSEQ multiplex PCR assay. TCRdb took over this immuneACCESS table, retaining in-frame rearrangements with V and J assigned. Such tables are incomplete; in checked studies, under half of the missing clones stem from an unresolved V gene, and the remainder is unexplained. This sample is represented by 100,000 to 150,000 clones; roughly 86% of them were singletons. The biggest ten clones account for roughly 10% of the sample. In the paper's terms, the time point label means: baseline before first vaccination. Sequenced material: peripheral blood, taken on day 0 of AZD1222 vaccination. All receptors derive from an adult in good health.

The V and J genes are TRBV5-4 and TRBJ2-7; tentatively, D is TRBD1 or TRBD2 (5 bases each). V lost 2 bases to trimming and J lost 0 bases, with 9 bases between them. This CDR3 has 14 amino acids. Germline V gene lookup returns CDR1 SGHNT and CDR2 YYREEE (reference sequence). CDR3 bases: TGTGCCAGCAGCTTTCCTGGGACCTCCTACGAGCAGTACTTC. The encoded protein is CASSFPGTSYEQYF.

The J gene is TRBJ1-2, the V gene TRBV7-2, with TRBD1 matching over 8 bases. The V and J ends lost 5 bases and 4 bases, in that order; junction bases with no gene match: 15. The germline V gene encodes CDR1 SGHTA and CDR2 FQGNSA. The CDR3 spans 17 residues. CDR3 bases: TGTGCCAGCAGCACACCAGGACAGGGAATTTATGGCTATGGCTACACCTTC. This codes for CASSTPGQGIYGYGYTF.

This chain connects TRBV29-1 to TRBJ1-3; 8 bases are a match to TRBD1. Germline lookup yields CDR1 SQVTM and CDR2 ANQGSEA. The CDR3 sequence is 13 residues long. V lost 4 bases, J lost 2 bases, and 1 base stayed unmatched. The CDR3, as DNA: TGCAGCGTTGTCAGGGGGCCTGGAAACACCATATATTTT. Protein sequence: CSVVRGPGNTIYF. The full variable domain, its missing parts supplied by reference TRBV29-1 and TRBJ1-3, is SAVISQKPSRDICQRGTSLTIQCQVDSQVTMMFWYRQQPGQSLTLIATANQGSEATYESGFVIDKFPISRPNLTFSTLTVSNMSPEDSSIYLCSVVRGPGNTIYFGEGSWLTVV.

The J gene is TRBJ1-2, the V gene TRBV3-1 (or the pseudogene TRBV3-2); D may be TRBD1 (6 bases). CDR3 length: 14 amino acids. The germline V and J ends were trimmed by 8 bases and 6 bases, with 19 bases remaining between them. The germline V gene encodes CDR1 LGHDT and CDR2 YNNKEL (reference sequence). The CDR3 nucleotides are TGTGCCAGCGCCCGAGGGGGGCTTGGAGATGGCTACACCTTC. Its protein is CASARGGLGDGYTF.

The chain carries TRBV15 and TRBJ2-1; 9 bases are shared with TRBD2. V lost 5 bases and J lost 4; bases outside the gene matches: 15. The length of the CDR3 is 18 residues. Germline CDR1 and CDR2: LNHNV and YYDKDF (reference sequence). The CDR3 is CATSARLADSLFYNEQFF. The CDR3 region has the DNA TGTGCCACCAGCGCTAGACTAGCGGACTCCCTATTTTACAATGAGCAGTTCTTC.

V and J are TRBV24-1 and TRBJ2-7, with D hard to call. This CDR3 region has 12 residues. Trimming pared 3 bases from V and 3 bases from J, leaving 5 bases between. Germline values: CDR1 KGHDR, CDR2 SFDVKD. In nucleotides, the CDR3 is TGTGCCACCAGTGATGCGCACTACGAGCAGTACTTC. It specifies CATSDAHYEQYF.

This chain joins TRBV27 and TRBJ2-1; 10 positions match TRBD2. The V and J ends lost 4 bases and 7 bases, in that order; junction bases with no gene match: 7. The V gene's germline CDR1 is MNHEY and CDR2 SMNVEV (reference sequence). CDR3 length: 15 amino acids. The CDR3 sequence: CASSSSGRVGNEQFF. DNA of the CDR3: TGTGCCAGCAGTTCCAGCGGGAGGGTGGGAAATGAGCAGTTCTTC.

V gene TRBV27 combines with J gene TRBJ2-7, with a weak D call TRBD1 (5 bases). V was clipped by 3 bases and J by 3 bases, with 12 bases between them. The CDR3 length is 14 residues. Germline V gives CDR1 MNHEY, CDR2 SMNVEV (reference sequence). Here the CDR3 reads CASSLSTGDYEQYF. The DNA for the CDR3 is TGTGCCAGCAGTTTGTCTACAGGAGACTACGAGCAGTACTTC.

This chain joins TRBV29-1 and TRBJ1-2; D is perhaps TRBD1 (6 bases). The CDR3 covers 14 residues. Trimming cost V 5 bases and J 1 base, with 14 bases left between them. The V gene's germline CDR1 is SQVTM and CDR2 ANQGSEA. CDR3 bases: TGCAGCGTTAGTGGGGGCGCAGGTAACTATGGCTACACCTTC. The encoded protein is CSVSGGAGNYGYTF.

The rearrangement uses TRBV10-3 and TRBJ2-1; 11 bases fit TRBD1. The ends lost 2 bases at V and 1 base at J; junction bases unmatched: 10. This CDR3 is 19 amino acids long. In germline, CDR1 is ENHRY, CDR2 SYGVKD. CDR3 sequence reads: CAISEHKGDRGRSYNEQFF. The CDR3 nucleotides are TGTGCCATCAGTGAGCATAAGGGGGACAGGGGGAGGTCCTACAATGAGCAGTTCTTC.

J is TRBJ1-5 and V is TRBV30; 8 bases align to TRBD1. CDR1 and CDR2 (germline): GTSNPN, SVGIG (reference sequence). This CDR3 contains 15 residues. Unmatched junction bases numbered 3, after V lost 0 bases and J lost 2 bases. The CDR3: CAWSVKGQGNQPQHF. CDR3 nucleotide sequence: TGTGCCTGGAGTGTAAAGGGACAGGGCAATCAGCCCCAGCATTTT.

This clone was seen just once. This chain connects TRBV6-5 to TRBJ1-1; D gene uncertain. The CDR3 contains 15 residues. V lost 1 base and J 1 base, leaving 10 bases between the germline ends. From germline, CDR1 is MNHEY and CDR2 SVGAGI. The CDR3 coding sequence is TGTGCCAGCAGTTACTATTTTTCAGGGAACACTGAAGCTTTCTTT. As protein: CASSYYFSGNTEAFF.

The rearrangement uses TRBV9 and TRBJ2-1, with 10 positions matching TRBD2. The V gene end was trimmed by 1 base and the J gene end by 2 bases; junction bases not matched to a gene: 9. Germline V gene lookup returns CDR1 SGDLS and CDR2 YYNGEE. The CDR3 extends over 18 amino acids. The CDR3 loop reads CASSVRSAGGPTYNEQFF. The CDR3 DNA sequence: TGTGCCAGCAGCGTAAGGTCAGCGGGAGGGCCCACCTACAATGAGCAGTTCTTC.

The chain has TRBV3-1 (or the pseudogene TRBV3-2) and TRBJ2-7; no clear D. This CDR3 has 13 amino acids. Between the trimmed V and J ends, which lost 2 bases and 3 bases, there was a span of 8 bases. Germline-derived CDR1 and CDR2 are LGHDT and YNNKEL (reference sequence). CDR3: CASSQSGFYEQYF. The CDR3 DNA reads TGTGCCAGCAGCCAATCCGGGTTCTACGAGCAGTACTTC.

J is TRBJ2-4 and V is TRBV4-3; D remains unclear. V lost 1 base to trimming and J lost 1 base, with 8 bases between them. The V gene's germline CDR1 is LGHNA and CDR2 YSLEER. CDR3 size: 15 residues. The CDR3 region is CASSQAAVAKNIQYF. The CDR3 DNA reads as TGCGCCAGCAGCCAAGCAGCCGTGGCCAAAAACATTCAGTACTTC.

V usage is TRBV12-5 and J usage is TRBJ1-5, with 7 positions matching TRBD1. The V and J ends lost 0 bases and 3 bases, in that order; junction bases with no gene match: 8. Germline V gene sequence: CDR1 LGHNT, CDR2 FRNRAP. This CDR3 comprises 17 residues. This chain's CDR3 is CASGLVTGTGDNQPQHF. CDR3 in DNA: TGTGCTAGTGGTTTGGTTACAGGAACAGGGGACAATCAGCCCCAGCATTTT.

The chain has TRBV18 and TRBJ2-2, with 15 bases that match TRBD2. CDR1 is KGHSH, CDR2 LQKENI, per germline. With 4 bases clipped from V and 4 bases from J, the junction kept 7 bases outside the gene matches. This CDR3 is 18 amino acids long. The CDR3 here is CASSRTSGGASRTGELFF. Here the CDR3 DNA reads TGTGCCAGCTCACGGACTAGCGGGGGGGCCAGTCGCACCGGGGAGCTGTTTTTT.

This rearrangement joins TRBV3-1 (or the pseudogene TRBV3-2) to TRBJ1-1; D call uncertain. V shed 0 bases and J shed 2 bases, with 7 bases lying between them. Germline lookup yields CDR1 LGHDT and CDR2 YNNKEL (reference sequence). The CDR3 is 14 amino acids. The CDR3 reads CASSQDGYNTEAFF. CDR3 DNA sequence: TGTGCCAGCAGCCAAGACGGATATAACACTGAAGCTTTCTTT.

CDR3 in amino acids: CASTLQGSNSPLHF. The DNA of the CDR3 is TGTGCCAGTACCCTACAGGGATCTAATTCACCCCTCCACTTT. The chain combines TRBV19 with TRBJ1-6, with TRBD1 as a possible D gene (6 bases). The CDR3 runs to 14 residues. Germline CDR1 LNHDA, CDR2 SQIVND (reference sequence). V gave up 7 bases and J gave up 6 bases, with 13 bases separating them.

The chain has TRBV19 and TRBJ1-2, with a tentative D call TRBD1 (5 bases). The ends were cut back, 1 base at V and 4 bases at J, with 10 bases in the middle. CDR3 size: 14 residues. CDR1 and CDR2 (germline): LNHDA, SQIVND (reference sequence). The CDR3 is CASSIATAFYGYTF. The CDR3 nucleotides are TGTGCCAGTAGTATAGCGACAGCATTCTATGGCTACACCTTC. The full variable domain, with the rest looked up from reference TRBV19 and TRBJ1-2, is DGGITQSPKYLFRKEGQNVTLSCEQNLNHDAMYWYRQDPGQGLRLIYYSQIVNDFQKGDIAEGYSVSREKKESFPLTVTSAQKNPTAFYLCASSIATAFYGYTFGSGTRLTVV.

This clone occurred once. The genes are TRBV3-1 (or the pseudogene TRBV3-2) and TRBJ2-3; 9 bases fit TRBD2. Germline values: CDR1 LGHDT, CDR2 YNNKEL (reference sequence). The CDR3 length is 17 residues. With 6 bases clipped from V and 3 bases from J, the junction kept 13 bases outside the gene matches. The CDR3 DNA reads TGTGCCAGCAGTCACCTCACGCGGGGGGGCCGAACAGATACGCAGTATTTT. Protein sequence: CASSHLTRGGRTDTQYF.

This chain connects TRBV7-2 to TRBJ2-7; 11 bases fit TRBD2. CDR1 is SGHTA and CDR2 is FQGNSA in the germline V gene. The CDR3 sequence is 16 residues long. J gave up 7 bases and V 3 bases, and 11 bases lay outside the gene matches. CDR3 protein: CASSFPGTSGGGEQYF. The CDR3 coding sequence is TGTGCCAGCAGCTTCCCCGGGACTAGCGGTGGTGGGGAGCAGTACTTC. Combining the CDR3 with reference TRBV7-2 and TRBJ2-7 gives the whole variable domain GAGVSQSPSNKVTEKGKDVELRCDPISGHTALYWYRQSLGQGLEFLIYFQGNSAPDKSGLPSDRFSAERTGGSVSTLTIQRTQQEDSAVYLCASSFPGTSGGGEQYFGPGTRLTVT.

The chain employs TRBV5-5 and TRBJ1-2; tentative D call: TRBD1 (5 bases). The CDR3 consists of 13 residues. Germline CDR1 and CDR2: SGHKS and YYEKEE (reference sequence). Deletions cut 4 bases from V and 5 bases from J, with 12 bases between. CDR3 sequence (DNA): TGTGCCAGCAGCCGGGTAGGGGAATATGGCTACACCTTC. Its protein product is CASSRVGEYGYTF.

This clone was seen just once. The rearrangement uses TRBV7-6 and TRBJ1-5; 10 positions agree with TRBD1. Germline V gives CDR1 SGHVS, CDR2 FNYEAQ. CDR3 length: 15 residues. V shed 5 bases and J 3 bases; nucleotides not matched to a gene: 4. CDR3 sequence reads: CASSKGQGSNQPQHF. CDR3 nucleotides: TGTGCCAGCAGCAAGGGACAGGGGTCCAATCAGCCCCAGCATTTT.

The CDR3 DNA reads TGCAGCGGAGGGGGGCAGGGGGGAGCTTTCTTT. Protein product: CSGGGQGGAFF. V and J are TRBV29-1 and TRBJ1-1, with 7 positions matching TRBD1. V lost 7 bases and J lost 10; bases outside the gene matches: 9. Germline loops: CDR1 SQVTM, CDR2 ANQGSEA. This CDR3 is built from 11 residues.

V is TRBV3-1 (or the pseudogene TRBV3-2) and J is TRBJ2-5; 8 bases fit TRBD2. Germline lookup yields CDR1 LGHDT and CDR2 YNNKEL (reference sequence). CDR3 length equals 14 residues. Trimming removed 1 base from V and 5 bases from J; junction bases left unmatched: 3. The CDR3 here is CASSQAGGLETQYF. For the CDR3, the DNA is TGTGCCAGCAGCCAAGCGGGGGGGCTGGAGACCCAGTACTTC.

The rearrangement uses TRBV6-5 and TRBJ1-5; possible D gene TRBD1, 6 bases. This CDR3 has 15 amino acids. Germline V gene sequence: CDR1 MNHEY, CDR2 SVGAGI. The ends were cut back, 6 bases at V and 4 bases at J, with 16 bases in the middle. Here the CDR3 reads CASRDSENWNQPQHF. DNA of the CDR3: TGTGCCAGCAGGGACAGTGAGAATTGGAATCAGCCCCAGCATTTT.

The chain carries TRBV5-1 and TRBJ2-7; 7 bases agree with TRBD1. Germline trimming cut 4 bases from V and 7 bases from J; bases unmatched to any gene: 11. Germline assignment: CDR1 SGHRS and CDR2 YFSETQ. This CDR3 comprises 14 residues. The CDR3: CASSQTTGAGEQYF. In DNA form, the CDR3 reads TGCGCCAGCAGCCAAACTACAGGGGCAGGGGAGCAGTACTTC.

The table lists this clone with a count of one. The rearrangement joins TRBV6-2 or TRBV6-3 to TRBJ2-4; 8 bases fit TRBD2. Germline loops: CDR1 MNHEY, CDR2 SVGEGT. With 4 bases clipped from V and 0 bases from J, the junction kept 5 bases outside the gene matches. This CDR3 has 16 amino acids. Written as DNA, the CDR3 is TGTGCCAGCAGTTCTATAGCGGGACCAGCCAAAAACATTCAGTACTTC. Translated, it gives CASSSIAGPAKNIQYF.

In this sample, this clone turned up once. The rearrangement uses TRBV30 and TRBJ1-6, with a weak D call TRBD1 (5 bases). The germline V gene has CDR1 GTSNPN and CDR2 SVGIG (reference sequence). The CDR3 sequence is 13 residues long. Trimming pared 2 bases from V and 11 bases from J, leaving 13 bases between. Here the CDR3 DNA reads TGTGCCTGGAGTACCCTCAGGGCAGCACCCCTCCACTTT. This sequence encodes CAWSTLRAAPLHF.

The chain joins TRBV6-5 to TRBJ2-2, with D tentatively TRBD2 (5 bases). CDR1 and CDR2 (germline): MNHEY, SVGAGI. This CDR3 has 15 amino acids. V was shortened by 0 bases and J by 3 bases, with 8 bases between the two germline ends. As DNA, the CDR3 is TGTGCCAGCAGTTACTCGTACGGGGACACCGGGGAGCTGTTTTTT. Translating gives CASSYSYGDTGELFF.